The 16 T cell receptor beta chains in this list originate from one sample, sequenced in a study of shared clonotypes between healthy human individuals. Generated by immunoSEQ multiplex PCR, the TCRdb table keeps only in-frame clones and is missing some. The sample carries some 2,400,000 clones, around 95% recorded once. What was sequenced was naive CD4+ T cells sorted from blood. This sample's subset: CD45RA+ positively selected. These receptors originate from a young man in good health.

The CDR3 bases are TGTGCCAGCAGCTTGGCTGGGGGACAGACAAATTCACCCCTCCACTTT. Protein: CASSLAGGQTNSPLHF. The chain has TRBV5-4 and TRBJ1-6; TRBD1 matches 7 bases. CDR1 is SGHNT and CDR2 is YYREEE in the germline V gene (reference sequence). V lost 0 bases and J lost 7; bases outside the gene matches: 7. The CDR3 length is 16 residues.

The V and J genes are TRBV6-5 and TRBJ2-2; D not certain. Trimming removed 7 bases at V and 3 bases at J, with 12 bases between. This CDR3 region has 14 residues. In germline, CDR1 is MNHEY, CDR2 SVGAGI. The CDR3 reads CASTPPGYTGELFF. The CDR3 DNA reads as TGTGCCAGCACCCCGCCAGGTTACACCGGGGAGCTGTTTTTT.

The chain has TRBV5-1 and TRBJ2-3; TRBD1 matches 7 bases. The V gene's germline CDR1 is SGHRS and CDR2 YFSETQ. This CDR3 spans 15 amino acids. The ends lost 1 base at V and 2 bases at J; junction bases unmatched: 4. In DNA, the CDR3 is TGCGCCAGCAGCTTGACAGGGGTACACACAGATACGCAGTATTTT. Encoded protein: CASSLTGVHTDTQYF. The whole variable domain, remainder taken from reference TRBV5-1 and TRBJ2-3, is KAGVTQTPRYLIKTRGQQVTLSCSPISGHRSVSWYQQTPGQGLQFLFEYFSETQRNKGNFPGRFSGRQFSNSRSEMNVSTLELGDSALYLCASSLTGVHTDTQYFGPGTRLTVL.

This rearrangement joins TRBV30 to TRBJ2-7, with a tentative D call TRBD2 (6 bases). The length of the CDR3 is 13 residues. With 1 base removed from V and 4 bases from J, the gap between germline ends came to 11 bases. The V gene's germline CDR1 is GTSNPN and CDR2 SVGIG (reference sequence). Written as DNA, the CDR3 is TGTGCCTGGAGTGGGCTAGCGTTGTACGAGCAGTACTTC. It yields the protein CAWSGLALYEQYF.

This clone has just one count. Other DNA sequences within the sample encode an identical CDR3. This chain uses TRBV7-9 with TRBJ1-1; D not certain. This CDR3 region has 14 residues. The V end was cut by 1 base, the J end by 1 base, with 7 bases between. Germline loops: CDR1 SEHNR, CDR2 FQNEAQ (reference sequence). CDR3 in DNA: TGTGCCAGCAGCTTAGGGACGGGGAACACTGAAGCTTTCTTT. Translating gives CASSLGTGNTEAFF.

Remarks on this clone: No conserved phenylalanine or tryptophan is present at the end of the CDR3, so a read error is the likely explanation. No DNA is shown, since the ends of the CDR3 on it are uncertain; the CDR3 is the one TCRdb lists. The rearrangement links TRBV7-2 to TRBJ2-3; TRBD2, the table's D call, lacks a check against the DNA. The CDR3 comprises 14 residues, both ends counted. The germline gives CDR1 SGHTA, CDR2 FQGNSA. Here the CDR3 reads CASSLAASGTPAFV.

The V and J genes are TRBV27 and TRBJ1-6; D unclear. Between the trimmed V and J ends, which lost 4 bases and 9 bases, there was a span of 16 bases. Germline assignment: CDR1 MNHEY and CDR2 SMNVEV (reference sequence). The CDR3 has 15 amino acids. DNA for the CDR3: TGTGCCAGCAGTTCCGATCGGGGTCGGTTTTCACCCCTCCACTTT. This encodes CASSSDRGRFSPLHF.

CDR3 nucleotide sequence: TGCGCCAGCAGTCGGGGGGTCGAAGAGACCCAGTACTTC. Amino acid sequence: CASSRGVEETQYF. This sequence joins TRBV10-1 and TRBJ2-5, with 7 bases fitting TRBD2. CDR3 length equals 13 residues. The trim removed 5 bases at V and 3 bases at J, leaving 3 bases unmatched. The V gene's germline CDR1 is WNHNN and CDR2 SYGVQD (reference sequence).

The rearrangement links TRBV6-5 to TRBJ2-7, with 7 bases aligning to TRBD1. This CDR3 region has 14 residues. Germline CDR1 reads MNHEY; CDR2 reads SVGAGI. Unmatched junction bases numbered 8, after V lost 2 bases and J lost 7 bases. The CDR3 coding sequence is TGTGCCAGCAGTTACGAGAGGGGGCGCGGGGAGCAGTACTTC. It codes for CASSYERGRGEQYF.

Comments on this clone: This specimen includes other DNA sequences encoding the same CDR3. Here the CDR3 reads CASSVGLEETQYF. CDR3 in DNA: TGTGCCAGCAGCGTTGGACTAGAAGAGACCCAGTACTTC. The chain joins TRBV9 to TRBJ2-5; TRBD2 aligns across 7 bases. Looked up from germline, CDR1 is SGDLS and CDR2 is YYNGEE. J lost 3 bases, V lost 2 bases, and 1 base had no gene match. The CDR3 consists of 13 residues.

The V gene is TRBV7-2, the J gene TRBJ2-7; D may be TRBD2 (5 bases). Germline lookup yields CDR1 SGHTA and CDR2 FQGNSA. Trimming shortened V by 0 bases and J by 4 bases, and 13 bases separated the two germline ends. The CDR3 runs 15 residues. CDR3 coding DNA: TGTGCCAGCAGCTTAGCTCAGCGGCGTGATTACGAGCAGTACTTC. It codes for CASSLAQRRDYEQYF.

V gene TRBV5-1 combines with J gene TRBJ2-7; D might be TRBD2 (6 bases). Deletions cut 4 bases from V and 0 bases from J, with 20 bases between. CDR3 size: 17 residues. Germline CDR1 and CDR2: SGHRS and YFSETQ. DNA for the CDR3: TGCGCCAGCAGCCCCTCTACCTTCGGGGGAAGCTCCTACGAGCAGTACTTC. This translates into CASSPSTFGGSSYEQYF.

CDR3 protein: CAFRQVVRGGTEHPEAFF. In DNA, the CDR3 is TGTGCCTTCAGACAGGTTGTGAGGGGGGGGACGGAACACCCTGAAGCTTTCTTT. This chain joins TRBV30 and TRBJ1-1; D perhaps matches TRBD1 (6 bases). Germline CDR1 is GTSNPN and CDR2 is SVGIG (reference sequence). The ends were cut back, 7 bases at V and 6 bases at J, with 33 bases in the middle. The CDR3 is 18 amino acids.

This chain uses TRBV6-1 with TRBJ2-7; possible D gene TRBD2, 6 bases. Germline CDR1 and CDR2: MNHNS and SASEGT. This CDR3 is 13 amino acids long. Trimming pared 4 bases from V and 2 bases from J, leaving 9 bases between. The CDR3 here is CASSARDPYEQYF. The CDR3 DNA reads TGTGCCAGCAGTGCGCGGGACCCCTACGAGCAGTACTTC.

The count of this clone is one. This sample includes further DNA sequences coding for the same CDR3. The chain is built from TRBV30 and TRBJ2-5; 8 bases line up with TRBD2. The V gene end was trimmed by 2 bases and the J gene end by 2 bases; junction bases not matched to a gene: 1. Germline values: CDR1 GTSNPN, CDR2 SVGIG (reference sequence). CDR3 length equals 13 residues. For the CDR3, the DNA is TGTGCCTGGAGTCCGGGGGGGCAAGAGACCCAGTACTTC. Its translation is CAWSPGGQETQYF.

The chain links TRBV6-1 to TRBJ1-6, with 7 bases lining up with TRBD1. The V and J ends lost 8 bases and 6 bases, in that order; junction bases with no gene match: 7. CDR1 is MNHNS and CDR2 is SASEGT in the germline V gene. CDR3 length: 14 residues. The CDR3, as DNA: TGTGCCAGCGAACAGGGGCTAAGTAATTCACCCCTCCACTTT. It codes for CASEQGLSNSPLHF.